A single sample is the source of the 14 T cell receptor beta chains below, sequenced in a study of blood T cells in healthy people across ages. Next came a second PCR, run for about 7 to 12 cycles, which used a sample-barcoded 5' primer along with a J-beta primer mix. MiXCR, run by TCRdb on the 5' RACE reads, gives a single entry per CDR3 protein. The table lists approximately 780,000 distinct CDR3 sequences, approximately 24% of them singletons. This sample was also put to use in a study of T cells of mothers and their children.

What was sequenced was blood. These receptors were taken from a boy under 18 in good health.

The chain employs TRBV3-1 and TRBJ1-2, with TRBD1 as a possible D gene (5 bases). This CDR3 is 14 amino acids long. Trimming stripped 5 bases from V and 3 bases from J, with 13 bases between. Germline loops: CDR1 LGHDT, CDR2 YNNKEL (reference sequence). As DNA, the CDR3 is TGTGCCAGCAGCGTAAGGGGAAGTGACTATGGCTACACCTTC. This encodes CASSVRGSDYGYTF.

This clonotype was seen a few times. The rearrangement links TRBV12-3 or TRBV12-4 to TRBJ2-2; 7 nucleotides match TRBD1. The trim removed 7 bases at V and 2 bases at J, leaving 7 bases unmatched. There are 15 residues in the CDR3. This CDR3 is CASNGDRLNTGELFF. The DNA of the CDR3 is TGTGCCAGCAACGGGGACAGACTAAACACCGGGGAGCTGTTTTTT.

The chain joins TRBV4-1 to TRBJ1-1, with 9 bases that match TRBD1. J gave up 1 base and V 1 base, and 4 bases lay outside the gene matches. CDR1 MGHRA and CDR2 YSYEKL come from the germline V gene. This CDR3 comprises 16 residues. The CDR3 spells CASSQATGGRNTEAFF. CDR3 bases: TGCGCCAGCAGCCAAGCGACAGGGGGGAGGAACACTGAAGCTTTCTTT.

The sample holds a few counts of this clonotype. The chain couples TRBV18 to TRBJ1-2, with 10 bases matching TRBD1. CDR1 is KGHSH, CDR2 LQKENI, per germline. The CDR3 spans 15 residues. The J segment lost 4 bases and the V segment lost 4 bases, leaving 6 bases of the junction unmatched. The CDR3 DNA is TGTGCCAGCTCACTAAGACAGGGGGCATTCTATGGCTACACCTTC. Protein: CASSLRQGAFYGYTF. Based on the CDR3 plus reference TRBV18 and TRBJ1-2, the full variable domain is NAGVMQNPRHLVRRRGQEARLRCSPMKGHSHVYWYRQLPEEGLKFMVYLQKENIIDESGMPKERFSAEFPKEGPSILRIQQVVRGDSAAYFCASSLRQGAFYGYTFGSGTRLTVV.

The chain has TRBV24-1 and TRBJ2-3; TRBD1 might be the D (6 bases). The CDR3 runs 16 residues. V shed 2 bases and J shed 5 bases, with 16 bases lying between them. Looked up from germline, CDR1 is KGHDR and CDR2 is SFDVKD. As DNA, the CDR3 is TGTGCCACCAGTGATTGGGGAACAGGGACCGGAGATACGCAGTATTTT. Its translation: CATSDWGTGTGDTQYF.

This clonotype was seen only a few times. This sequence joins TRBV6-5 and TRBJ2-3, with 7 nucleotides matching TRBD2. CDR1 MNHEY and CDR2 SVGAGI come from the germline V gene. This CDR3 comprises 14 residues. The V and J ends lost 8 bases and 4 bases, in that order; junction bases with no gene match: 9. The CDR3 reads CASCRAGEADTQYF. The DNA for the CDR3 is TGTGCCAGCTGTAGGGCGGGGGAGGCAGATACGCAGTATTTT.

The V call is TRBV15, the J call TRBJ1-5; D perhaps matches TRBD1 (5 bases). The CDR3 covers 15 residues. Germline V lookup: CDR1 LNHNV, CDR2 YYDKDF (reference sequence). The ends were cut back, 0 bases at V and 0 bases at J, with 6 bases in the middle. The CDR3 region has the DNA TGTGCCACCAGCAGAGAGGACAATAGCAATCAGCCCCAGCATTTT. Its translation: CATSREDNSNQPQHF.

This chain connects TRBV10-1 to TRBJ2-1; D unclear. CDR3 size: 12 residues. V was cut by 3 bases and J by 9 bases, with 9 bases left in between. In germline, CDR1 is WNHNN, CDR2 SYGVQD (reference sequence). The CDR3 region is CASSDRVTEQFF. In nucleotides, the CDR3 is TGCGCCAGCAGTGATAGGGTTACTGAGCAGTTCTTC.

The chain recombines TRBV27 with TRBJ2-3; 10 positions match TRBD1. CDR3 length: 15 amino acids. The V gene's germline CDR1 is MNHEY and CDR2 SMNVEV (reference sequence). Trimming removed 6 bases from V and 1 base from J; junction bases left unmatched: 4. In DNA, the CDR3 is TGTGCCAGCAGAAGACAGGGGGCGCGCACAGATACGCAGTATTTT. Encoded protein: CASRRQGARTDTQYF.

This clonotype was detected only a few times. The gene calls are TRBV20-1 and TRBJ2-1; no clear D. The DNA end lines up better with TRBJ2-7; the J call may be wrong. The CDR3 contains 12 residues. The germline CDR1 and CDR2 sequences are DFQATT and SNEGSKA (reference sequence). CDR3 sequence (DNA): TGCAGTGCTAGTTTTAGATCCTACGAGCAGTACTTC. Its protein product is CSASFRSYEQYF.

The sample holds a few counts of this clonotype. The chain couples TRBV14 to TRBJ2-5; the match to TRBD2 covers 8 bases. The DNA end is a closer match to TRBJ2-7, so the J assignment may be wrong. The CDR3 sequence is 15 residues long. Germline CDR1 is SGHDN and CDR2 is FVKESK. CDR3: CASSQSLRGAYEQYF. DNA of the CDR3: TGTGCCAGCAGCCAATCTTTGCGGGGGGCCTACGAGCAGTACTTC.

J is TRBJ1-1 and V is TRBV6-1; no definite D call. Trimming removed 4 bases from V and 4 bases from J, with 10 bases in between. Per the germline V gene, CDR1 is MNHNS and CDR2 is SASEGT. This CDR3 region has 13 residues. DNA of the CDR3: TGTGCCAGCAGTGTGGCAGGAAGCACTGAAGCTTTCTTT. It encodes CASSVAGSTEAFF.

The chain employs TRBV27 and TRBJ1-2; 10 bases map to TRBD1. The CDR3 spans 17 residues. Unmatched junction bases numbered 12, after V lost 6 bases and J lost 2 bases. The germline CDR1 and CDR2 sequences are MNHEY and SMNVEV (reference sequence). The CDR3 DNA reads TGTGCCAGCAGAAGACAGGGGGCGCAGGTCACGAACTATGGCTACACCTTC. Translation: CASRRQGAQVTNYGYTF.

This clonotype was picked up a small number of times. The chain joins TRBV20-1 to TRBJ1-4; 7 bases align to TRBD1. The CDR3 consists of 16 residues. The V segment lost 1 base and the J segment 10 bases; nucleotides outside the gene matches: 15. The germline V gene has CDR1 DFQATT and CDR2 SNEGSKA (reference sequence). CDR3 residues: CSARARASGTALKLFF. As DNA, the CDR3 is TGCAGTGCTAGAGCCCGGGCTTCCGGGACAGCCCTAAAACTGTTTTTT.